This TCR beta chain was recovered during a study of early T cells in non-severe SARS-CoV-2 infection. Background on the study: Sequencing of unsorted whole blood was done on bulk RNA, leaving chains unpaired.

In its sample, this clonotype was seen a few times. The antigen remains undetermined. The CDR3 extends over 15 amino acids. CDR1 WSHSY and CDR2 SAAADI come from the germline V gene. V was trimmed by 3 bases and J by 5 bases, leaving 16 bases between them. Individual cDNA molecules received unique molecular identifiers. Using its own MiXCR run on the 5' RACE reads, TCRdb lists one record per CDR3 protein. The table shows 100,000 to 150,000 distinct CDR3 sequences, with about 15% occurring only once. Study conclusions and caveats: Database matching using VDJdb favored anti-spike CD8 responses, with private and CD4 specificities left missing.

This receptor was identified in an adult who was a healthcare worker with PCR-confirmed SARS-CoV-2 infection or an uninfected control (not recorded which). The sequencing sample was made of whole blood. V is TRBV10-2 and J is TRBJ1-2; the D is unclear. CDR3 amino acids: CASSENLLRGYGYTF. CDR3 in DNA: TGCGCCAGCAGTGAAAACCTCCTCCGAGGTTATGGCTACACCTTC.